The present TCR beta chain was sequenced within a study of technical replicates of blood from several donors. The repertoire was sequenced with immunoSEQ multiplex PCR; TCRdb's copy has only in-frame clones and lacks some. The sample records about 75,000 clones, about 97% being singletons. The sequenced sample consisted of T cells isolated from PBMCs. This sequence originates from a human donor in good health.

The CDR3 here is CASSVRGIYTEAFF. CDR3 nucleotide sequence: TGTGCCAGCAGTGTCAGGGGAATTTACACTGAAGCTTTCTTT. V and J are TRBV6-1 and TRBJ1-1, with D possibly TRBD1 on 6 matching bases. V dropped 4 bases and J dropped 3 bases, with 12 bases sitting between them. This CDR3 is built from 14 residues. CDR1 and CDR2 (germline): MNHNS, SASEGT.